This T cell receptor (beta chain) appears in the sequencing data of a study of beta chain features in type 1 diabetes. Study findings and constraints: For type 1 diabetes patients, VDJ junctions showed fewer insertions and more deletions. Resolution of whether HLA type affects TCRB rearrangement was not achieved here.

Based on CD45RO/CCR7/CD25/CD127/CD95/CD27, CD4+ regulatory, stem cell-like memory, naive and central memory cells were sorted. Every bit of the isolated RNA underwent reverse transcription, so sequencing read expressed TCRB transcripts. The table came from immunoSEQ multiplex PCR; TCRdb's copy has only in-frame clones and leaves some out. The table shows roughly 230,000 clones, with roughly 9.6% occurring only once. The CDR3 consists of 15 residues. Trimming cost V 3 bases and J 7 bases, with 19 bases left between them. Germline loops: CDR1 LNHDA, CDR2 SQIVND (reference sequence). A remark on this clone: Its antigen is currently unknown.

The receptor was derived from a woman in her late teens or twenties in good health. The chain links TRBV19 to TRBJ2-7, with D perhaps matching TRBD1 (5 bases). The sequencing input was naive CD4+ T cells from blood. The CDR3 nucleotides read TGTGCCAGTAGTATTGGGGCCCAGGAGCTACGAGAGCAGTACTTC. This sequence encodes CASSIGAQELREQYF. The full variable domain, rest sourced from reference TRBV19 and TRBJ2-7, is DGGITQSPKYLFRKEGQNVTLSCEQNLNHDAMYWYRQDPGQGLRLIYYSQIVNDFQKGDIAEGYSVSREKKESFPLTVTSAQKNPTAFYLCASSIGAQELREQYFGPGTRLTVT.